Given below is one T cell receptor (beta chain) in context. Sample time point: after dendritic cell vaccination, including at tumor progression/relapse. The data belong to a study of glioma-infiltrating T cells after dendritic cell vaccination. CDR1 is MNHEY and CDR2 is SVGAGI in the germline V gene. V gave up 6 bases and J gave up 4 bases; unmatched junction bases: 4. CDR3 length: 13 residues. The data were produced by immunoSEQ multiplex PCR, yet TCRdb's version contains in-frame clones alone and is incomplete. The sample holds some 90,000 clones, approximately 80% seen once. This receptor was taken from a human donor with glioblastoma. The sequencing here drew on blood, taken after dendritic cell vaccination. The rearrangement links TRBV6-5 to TRBJ1-2, with 8 bases fitting TRBD1. CDR3 sequence (DNA): TGTGCCAGCAGGACAACAGGGGGCTATGGCTACACCTTC. Translated, it gives CASRTTGGYGYTF.